This T cell receptor (beta chain) was identified during a study of blood T cell repertoires in COVID-19. Study as a whole: PBMCs, B-cell-depleted T cells, or T cells provided the cDNA or gDNA that made up the material.

Authors' data handling: Estimated nucleated cell counts came from reference gene primer amplification. TCRdb's copy holds only in-frame clones and misses some; the assay was immunoSEQ multiplex PCR. V and J calls and clone size follow that table, whereas D and trimming were derived from the DNA. The top ten clones hold approximately 4% of a sample with approximately 230,000 clones, 65% to 85% of them seen once. The source is a woman in her 40s with active or convalescent COVID-19. Source material: peripheral blood.

As DNA, the CDR3 is TGTGCCAGCAGACTCAGGACTAGCGGAACAGATACGCAGTATTTT. This sequence encodes CASRLRTSGTDTQYF. The chain carries TRBV2 and TRBJ2-3; 10 nucleotides align to TRBD2. The CDR3 consists of 15 residues. J gave up 3 bases and V 6 bases, and 6 bases lay outside the gene matches. Germline CDR1 SNHLY, CDR2 FYNNEI. The full variable domain, completed using reference TRBV2 and TRBJ2-3, is EPEVTQTPSHQVTQMGQEVILRCVPISNHLYFYWYRQILGQKVEFLVSFYNNEISEKSEIFDDQFSVERPDGSNFTLKIRSTKLEDSAMYFCASRLRTSGTDTQYFGPGTRLTVL.